Presented here are 24 T cell receptor beta chains from one specimen sequenced in a study of post-analysis software for immune sequencing data. Study-level findings and limits: Roughly five TRBV segments appeared more often in patients than in controls, and TRBV5-6, TRBV5-1 and TRBV20-1 were among these.

Antigen specificity for these receptors is unknown. Prepared libraries of TCR beta cDNA carried unique molecular identifiers. TCRdb re-analysed the PCR reads in MiXCR, keeping a single row per CDR3 protein. Among fewer than 900,000 distinct CDR3 sequences listed, around 42% were seen once. Material: blood. The receptors originated from a girl aged 10 to 17 with multiple sclerosis.

This chain connects TRBV4-2 to TRBJ2-1, with 12 bases identical to TRBD2. The tail of the sequence fits TRBJ2-7 better, so the J call may be wrong. The CDR3 loop spans 17 amino acids. CDR1 and CDR2 from the germline V gene are LGHNA and YNFKEQ. CDR3 DNA: TGTGCCAGCAGCCAAAGACTAGCGGGAGACTCTGTCTACGAGCAGTACTTC. This translates into CASSQRLAGDSVYEQYF.

V usage is TRBV20-1 and J usage is TRBJ2-7; 10 bases match TRBD2. From germline, CDR1 is DFQATT and CDR2 SNEGSKA (reference sequence). This CDR3 has 12 amino acids. Germline trimming cut 7 bases from V and 2 bases from J; bases unmatched to any gene: 2. As DNA, the CDR3 is TGCAGTGGGACTAGCGGACCCTACGAGCAGTACTTC. Amino acids: CSGTSGPYEQYF.

V usage is TRBV3-1 and J usage is TRBJ2-1, with D perhaps TRBD2 (5 bases). V dropped 4 bases and J dropped 6 bases, with 19 bases sitting between them. CDR1 is LGHDT, CDR2 YNNKEL, per germline (reference sequence). This CDR3 contains 16 residues. This chain's CDR3 is CASSRNIMGSGNEQFF. The CDR3 nucleotides are TGTGCCAGCAGCCGAAACATAATGGGAAGCGGCAATGAGCAGTTCTTC.

The chain joins TRBV29-1 to TRBJ2-1; 7 nucleotides agree with TRBD1. Germline loops: CDR1 SQVTM, CDR2 ANQGSEA. V lost 7 bases to trimming and J lost 7 bases; unmatched junction nucleotides: 7. This CDR3 region has 12 residues. The CDR3 reads CSAGDSGNEQFF. CDR3 in DNA: TGCAGCGCAGGGGACAGTGGGAATGAGCAGTTCTTC.

The chain links TRBV13 to TRBJ2-1, with D perhaps matching TRBD2 (5 bases). V was shortened by 6 bases and J by 4 bases, with 16 bases between the two germline ends. The CDR3 has 15 residues. Germline V gene sequence: CDR1 PRHDT, CDR2 FYEKMQ (reference sequence). The CDR3 protein is CASRPYERKYNEQFF. For the CDR3, the DNA is TGTGCCAGCAGGCCATATGAGCGGAAATACAATGAGCAGTTCTTC.

This clonotype has more than one count but fewer than ten. This chain uses TRBV12-3 or TRBV12-4 with TRBJ2-7, with 9 positions matching TRBD1. J lost 3 bases, V lost 5 bases, and 2 bases had no gene match. The CDR3 loop spans 13 amino acids. CDR3 region: CASSRTGVYEQYF. The CDR3 bases are TGTGCCAGCAGTCGGACAGGGGTCTACGAGCAGTACTTC.

The chain uses TRBV7-2 and TRBJ2-1; 8 bases are shared with TRBD1. J lost 6 bases, V lost 5 bases, and 3 bases had no gene match. The CDR3 length is 13 residues. Germline CDR1 reads SGHTA; CDR2 reads FQGNSA. The CDR3 sequence: CASSATGGNEQFF. CDR3 nucleotide sequence: TGTGCCAGCAGCGCTACAGGGGGCAATGAGCAGTTCTTC.

V usage is TRBV20-1 and J usage is TRBJ2-1; possibly TRBD2 for D (6 bases). Germline values: CDR1 DFQATT, CDR2 SNEGSKA (reference sequence). The CDR3 sequence is 16 residues long. V shed 1 base and J shed 8 bases, with 21 bases lying between them. The CDR3 spells CSARVVGTVNVDEQFF. CDR3 nucleotides: TGCAGTGCTAGAGTGGTTGGGACTGTGAATGTCGATGAGCAGTTCTTC.

The V and J genes are TRBV24-1 and TRBJ2-7, with D tentatively TRBD1 or TRBD2 (5 bases each). The J call may be wrong; the DNA end is better matched by TRBJ2-5. The CDR3 runs 15 residues. Germline CDR1 reads KGHDR; CDR2 reads SFDVKD. Here the CDR3 reads CATSDPPGPRETQYF. The CDR3 bases are TGTGCCACCAGTGACCCCCCGGGGCCTCGAGAGACCCAGTACTTC.

This clonotype has more than one count but fewer than ten. V and J are TRBV5-1 and TRBJ2-7, with TRBD2 identical over 7 bases. The CDR3 consists of 14 residues. Germline V gene sequence: CDR1 SGHRS, CDR2 YFSETQ. Trimming took 4 bases from V and 5 from J; bases not matched to a gene: 9. CDR3 amino acids: CASSVGRERDEQYF. CDR3 sequence (DNA): TGCGCCAGCAGCGTGGGGCGGGAGAGGGACGAGCAGTACTTC. Full variable domain (outside the CDR3, taken from reference TRBV5-1 and TRBJ2-7): KAGVTQTPRYLIKTRGQQVTLSCSPISGHRSVSWYQQTPGQGLQFLFEYFSETQRNKGNFPGRFSGRQFSNSRSEMNVSTLELGDSALYLCASSVGRERDEQYFGPGTRLTVT.

The rearrangement links TRBV29-1 to TRBJ2-1; TRBD2 matches 8 bases. CDR3 length equals 18 residues. CDR1 and CDR2 from the germline V gene are SQVTM and ANQGSEA. Trimming took 3 bases from V and 0 from J; bases not matched to a gene: 13. The DNA of the CDR3 is TGCAGCGTTGATAGGCGAGCGGGGGCCCTAAGCTCCTACAATGAGCAGTTCTTC. This translates into CSVDRRAGALSSYNEQFF.

J is TRBJ2-1 and V is TRBV20-1, with 12 bases that match TRBD2. The CDR3 covers 18 residues. V lost 5 bases, J lost 0 bases, and 11 bases stayed unmatched. The germline V gene has CDR1 DFQATT and CDR2 SNEGSKA (reference sequence). The CDR3 protein is CSASGTSGPPSSYNEQFF. The CDR3 DNA reads as TGCAGTGCTTCCGGGACTAGCGGGCCCCCTAGCTCCTACAATGAGCAGTTCTTC.

The chain employs TRBV6-6 and TRBJ1-4; no firm D call. The CDR3 contains 15 residues. V was clipped by 2 bases and J by 4 bases, with 11 bases between them. The germline V gene encodes CDR1 MNHNY and CDR2 SVGAGI (reference sequence). This chain's CDR3 is CASSYPMGINEKLFF. In DNA form, the CDR3 reads TGTGCCAGCAGTTACCCTATGGGCATTAATGAAAAACTGTTTTTT.

CDR3 loop: CASSLARVSTEAFF. The CDR3 nucleotides are TGCGCCAGCAGCTTGGCCAGGGTCAGCACTGAAGCTTTCTTT. The gene calls are TRBV5-1 and TRBJ1-1; weak D call: TRBD1 (5 bases). Per the germline V gene, CDR1 is SGHRS and CDR2 is YFSETQ. V lost 0 bases and J 4 bases, leaving 10 bases between the germline ends. The CDR3 is 14 residues long.

The rearrangement uses TRBV7-3 and TRBJ2-7, with D tentatively TRBD1 or TRBD2 (5 bases each). The germline V gene encodes CDR1 SGHTA and CDR2 FQGTGA. The CDR3 is made up of 13 amino acids. Trimming shortened V by 4 bases and J by 3 bases, and 10 bases separated the two germline ends. CDR3 nucleotide sequence: TGTGCCAGCAGCTCGGGACCTAACTACGAGCAGTACTTC. Protein sequence: CASSSGPNYEQYF.

This clonotype was seen more than once but under ten times. The chain links TRBV20-1 to TRBJ2-3, with 12 bases fitting TRBD1. Trimming removed 0 bases from V and 1 base from J; junction bases left unmatched: 5. The CDR3 length is 17 residues. Germline lookup yields CDR1 DFQATT and CDR2 SNEGSKA (reference sequence). The CDR3, as DNA: TGCAGTGCTAGAGATCGGGACAGGGGGCCGGGCACAGATACGCAGTATTTT. Translation gives CSARDRDRGPGTDTQYF.

As DNA, the CDR3 is TGCGCCAGCAGCCTCAGGGGACCCCCCGCTGAAGCTTTCTTT. Protein product: CASSLRGPPAEAFF. This chain links TRBV4-3 with TRBJ1-1, with a weak D call TRBD1 (6 bases). Germline values: CDR1 LGHNA, CDR2 YSLEER. This CDR3 has 14 amino acids. Deletions cut 4 bases from V and 6 bases from J, with 15 bases between.

The chain has TRBV20-1 and TRBJ2-5; D is uncertain. The V end was cut by 4 bases, the J end by 3 bases, with 12 bases between. The germline CDR1 and CDR2 sequences are DFQATT and SNEGSKA (reference sequence). The length of the CDR3 is 13 residues. The CDR3 DNA reads as TGCAGTGCTATCAAAGCCCCTGAAGAGACCCAGTACTTC. Its translation is CSAIKAPEETQYF.

Comments on this clonotype: The limits of the CDR3 on the DNA are not certain, so only TCRdb's listed CDR3 is given. This sequence joins TRBV6-2 or TRBV6-3 and TRBJ2-5; the DNA was not compared with TRBD1, the D call given in the table. The CDR3 comprises 16 residues, both ends counted. Germline CDR1 MNHEY, CDR2 SVGEGT. The chain's CDR3 is CASSTSRDRESYEQYF.

This rearrangement joins TRBV6-5 to TRBJ2-7, with 11 bases identical to TRBD2. V was pared by 5 bases and J by 4 bases, with 7 bases of the junction left unmatched. Looked up from germline, CDR1 is MNHEY and CDR2 is SVGAGI. The CDR3 is 15 residues long. CDR3 bases: TGTGCCAGCAGTACACGACTAGCGGGGCGATACGAGCAGTACTTC. Protein product: CASSTRLAGRYEQYF.

The V call is TRBV2, the J call TRBJ1-2; D unclear. In germline, CDR1 is SNHLY, CDR2 FYNNEI. Trimming pared 6 bases from V and 4 bases from J, leaving 9 bases between. The CDR3 sequence is 12 residues long. Here the CDR3 DNA reads TGTGCCAGCAGAATAAGATCCTATGGCTACACCTTC. This codes for CASRIRSYGYTF.

The chain uses TRBV28 and TRBJ1-5, with a tentative D call TRBD1 (5 bases). The CDR3 length is 15 residues. V was shortened by 5 bases and J by 3 bases, with 14 bases between the two germline ends. CDR1 and CDR2 (germline): MDHEN, SYDVKM. CDR3 loop: CASSPPTATNQPQHF. In DNA, the CDR3 is TGTGCCAGCAGTCCGCCGACAGCTACCAATCAGCCCCAGCATTTT.

V is TRBV7-9 and J is TRBJ2-2; TRBD1 might be the D (6 bases). V was clipped by 5 bases and J by 4 bases, with 14 bases between them. Germline V gives CDR1 SEHNR, CDR2 FQNEAQ (reference sequence). The CDR3 extends over 15 amino acids. The CDR3 spells CASSIRGTSTGELFF. The CDR3 region has the DNA TGTGCCAGCAGCATCAGGGGCACCTCCACCGGGGAGCTGTTTTTT. Using reference TRBV7-9 and TRBJ2-2 for the parts outside the CDR3, the full variable domain is DTGVSQNPRHKITKRGQNVTFRCDPISEHNRLYWYRQTLGQGPEFLTYFQNEAQLEKSRLLSDRFSAERPKGSFSTLEIQRTEQGDSAMYLCASSIRGTSTGELFFGEGSRLTVL.

This chain connects TRBV20-1 to TRBJ2-1; TRBD2 matches 8 bases. Germline trimming cut 1 base from V and 8 bases from J; bases unmatched to any gene: 4. The CDR3 has 13 amino acids. CDR1 is DFQATT, CDR2 SNEGSKA, per germline (reference sequence). CDR3 amino acids: CSARAGGGDEQFF. The CDR3 DNA sequence: TGCAGTGCTAGAGCGGGAGGGGGGGATGAGCAGTTCTTC.